Listed below are T cell receptor beta chains from one sample, sequenced in a study of liver allograft versus peripheral blood T cells. TCRdb independently ran MiXCR on the reads; one entry per CDR3 protein. The table shows about 8,300 distinct CDR3 sequences, with about 15% occurring only once. The origin of the receptors is a human patient who had a liver transplant. Some T cells may be provided by the graft donor. Both conserved end residues are part of each CDR3. Each record gives: J gene, clone size, V gene, D gene, CDR3 protein, CDR3 DNA. A D gene is named only where the DNA matches it firmly. The size of a clone is reported for some rows only, either as once, few or many, or as a class for expanded clones.

j_gene: TRBJ1-2; abundance: medium-sized; v_gene: TRBV6-1; d_gene: TRBD1; CDR3aa: CASSEAMEGAAGYTF; CDR3nt: TGTGCCAGCAGTGAAGCGATGGAGGGGGCTGCTGGCTACACCTTC
j_gene: TRBJ2-3; abundance: many; v_gene: TRBV6-5; d_gene: -; CDR3aa: CASSYFKASVTDTQYF; CDR3nt: TGTGCCAGCAGTTACTTTAAGGCTAGCGTCACAGATACGCAGTATTTT
j_gene: TRBJ2-1; abundance: -; v_gene: TRBV2; d_gene: -; CDR3aa: CASSDERWEQFF; CDR3nt: TGTGCCAGCAGTGACGAAAGGTGGGAGCAGTTCTTC
j_gene: TRBJ1-5; abundance: few; v_gene: TRBV20-1; d_gene: TRBD1; CDR3aa: CSATAGTGSQPQHF; CDR3nt: TGCAGTGCCACCGCCGGGACAGGGAGTCAGCCCCAGCATTTT
j_gene: TRBJ2-5; abundance: -; v_gene: TRBV2; d_gene: -; CDR3aa: CASRQIQETQYF; CDR3nt: TGTGCCAGCAGACAGATTCAAGAGACCCAGTACTTC
j_gene: TRBJ2-6; abundance: few; v_gene: TRBV9; d_gene: -; CDR3aa: CASSVGPGANVLTF; CDR3nt: TGTGCCAGCAGCGTAGGGCCTGGGGCCAACGTCCTGACTTTC
j_gene: TRBJ2-1; abundance: medium-sized; v_gene: TRBV5-4; d_gene: -; CDR3aa: CASRFDRYNEQFF; CDR3nt: TGTGCCAGCAGATTCGACAGATACAATGAGCAGTTCTTC
j_gene: TRBJ2-7; abundance: many; v_gene: TRBV10-1; d_gene: TRBD1; CDR3aa: CASSGDRSYEQYF; CDR3nt: TGCGCCAGCAGTGGGGACAGGTCCTACGAGCAGTACTTC
j_gene: TRBJ1-2; abundance: -; v_gene: TRBV3-1; d_gene: -; CDR3aa: CASSQDQGGYTF; CDR3nt: TGTGCCAGCAGCCAAGATCAGGGGGGCTACACCTTC
j_gene: TRBJ2-5; abundance: few; v_gene: TRBV20-1; d_gene: TRBD1; CDR3aa: CSAQPTGAETQYF; CDR3nt: TGCAGTGCCCAACCGACAGGGGCGGAGACCCAGTACTTC
j_gene: TRBJ1-5; abundance: many; v_gene: TRBV5-6; d_gene: -; CDR3aa: CASSRTGGRDQPQHF; CDR3nt: TGTGCCAGCAGTCGGACTGGGGGCCGTGATCAGCCCCAGCATTTT
j_gene: TRBJ1-1; abundance: -; v_gene: TRBV19; d_gene: -; CDR3aa: CASSVGSLRGTEAFF; CDR3nt: TGTGCCAGTAGTGTCGGGAGTTTAAGAGGCACTGAAGCTTTCTTT
j_gene: TRBJ2-5; abundance: -; v_gene: TRBV6-5; d_gene: -; CDR3aa: CASTEAGRETQYF; CDR3nt: TGTGCCAGCACTGAGGCGGGGCGGGAGACCCAGTACTTC
j_gene: TRBJ2-7; abundance: -; v_gene: TRBV9; d_gene: -; CDR3aa: CASSEGDRTYEQYF; CDR3nt: TGTGCCAGCAGCGAGGGGGACCGTACTTACGAGCAGTACTTC
j_gene: TRBJ2-3; abundance: many; v_gene: TRBV24-1; d_gene: TRBD1; CDR3aa: CATSDTGTGDPDTQYF; CDR3nt: TGTGCCACCAGTGACACCGGGACAGGAGACCCGGATACGCAGTATTTT
j_gene: TRBJ2-1; abundance: -; v_gene: TRBV20-1; d_gene: TRBD2; CDR3aa: CSARDAGLFYNEQFF; CDR3nt: TGCAGTGCTAGGGACGCGGGACTATTCTACAATGAGCAGTTCTTC
j_gene: TRBJ2-1; abundance: -; v_gene: TRBV12-3/TRBV12-4; d_gene: -; CDR3aa: CASSLDSDYSYNEQFF; CDR3nt: TGTGCCAGCAGTTTAGACAGCGACTACTCCTACAATGAGCAGTTCTTC
j_gene: TRBJ2-2; abundance: medium-sized; v_gene: TRBV19; d_gene: -; CDR3aa: CASSIGQGGTYTGELFF; CDR3nt: TGTGCCAGTAGTATCGGCCAGGGAGGAACATACACCGGGGAGCTGTTTTTT
j_gene: TRBJ1-6; abundance: many; v_gene: TRBV6-5; d_gene: -; CDR3aa: CASQLRRGNSPLHF; CDR3nt: TGTGCCAGCCAATTGCGGAGGGGTAATTCACCCCTCCACTTT
j_gene: TRBJ2-2; abundance: -; v_gene: TRBV5-4; d_gene: -; CDR3aa: CASSLGGRGNTGELFF; CDR3nt: TGTGCCAGCAGCTTGGGGGGAAGGGGGAACACCGGGGAGCTGTTTTTT